What follows are 4 T cell receptor beta chains derived from one specimen sequenced in a study of blood T cell repertoires in COVID-19. Here immunoSEQ multiplex PCR was the method, and the copy in TCRdb shows in-frame clones only, minus some. The sample records 330,000 or so clones, roughly 87% being singletons. Material: PBMCs or T cells enriched from blood (not recorded which). These TCRs come from a woman in her 30s who had recovered from COVID-19.

CDR3 bases: TGTGCCAGCAGCCAAGTGGGGGGGAGTTATCAGCCCCAGCATTTT. It specifies CASSQVGGSYQPQHF. The J gene is TRBJ1-5, the V gene TRBV4-2, with a tentative D call TRBD1 (5 bases). Deletions cut 1 base from V and 5 bases from J, with 12 bases between. The CDR3 totals 15 residues. Germline V gene data show CDR1 as LGHNA and CDR2 as YNFKEQ.

The chain joins TRBV7-2 to TRBJ1-2; D is possibly TRBD1 (5 bases). Germline-derived CDR1 and CDR2 are SGHTA and FQGNSA. Trimming cost V 8 bases and J 4 bases, with 20 bases left between them. The CDR3 extends over 15 amino acids. CDR3 amino acids: CASHLGQPGFYGYTF. The CDR3 coding sequence is TGTGCCAGCCACTTGGGGCAGCCTGGTTTCTATGGCTACACCTTC.

V gene TRBV12-3 or TRBV12-4 combines with J gene TRBJ1-1, with a tentative D call TRBD1 (5 bases). This CDR3 is 12 amino acids long. Trimming removed 3 bases at V and 9 bases at J, with 11 bases between. CDR3 nucleotides: TGTGCCAGCAGTTTTGTCCGACAGCAAGCTTTCTTT. Its translation: CASSFVRQQAFF.

The chain joins TRBV19 to TRBJ2-7; TRBD2 agrees at 11 bases. CDR3 size: 18 residues. Germline CDR1 LNHDA, CDR2 SQIVND (reference sequence). V was pared by 3 bases and J by 2 bases, with 12 bases of the junction left unmatched. CDR3 nucleotides: TGTGCCAGTAGTATGGGCGTGACTAGCGGGATCCGAACCTACGAGCAGTACTTC. It encodes CASSMGVTSGIRTYEQYF.